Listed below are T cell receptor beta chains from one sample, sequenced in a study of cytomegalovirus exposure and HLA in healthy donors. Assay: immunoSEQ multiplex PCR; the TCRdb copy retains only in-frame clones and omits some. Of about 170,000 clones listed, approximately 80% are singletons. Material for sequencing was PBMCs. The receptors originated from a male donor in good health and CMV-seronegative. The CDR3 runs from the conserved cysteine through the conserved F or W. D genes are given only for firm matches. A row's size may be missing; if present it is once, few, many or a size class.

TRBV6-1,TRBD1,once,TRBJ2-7,TGTGCCAGCAGCAAGGGTGGGACAGGCGTTTACGAGCAGTACTTC,CASSKGGTGVYEQYF
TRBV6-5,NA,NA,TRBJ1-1,TGTGCCAGCCAAACAAACGAGGTACCGAACACTGAAGCTTTCTTT,CASQTNEVPNTEAFF
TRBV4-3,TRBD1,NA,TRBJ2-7,TGCGCCAGCAGCCCGACAGGGGGAAGCTACGAGCAGTACTTC,CASSPTGGSYEQYF
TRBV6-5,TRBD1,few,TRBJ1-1,TGTGCCAGCAGCCCCAGGACAGGTGAAGCTTTCTTT,CASSPRTGEAFF
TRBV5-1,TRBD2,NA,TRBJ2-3,TGCGCCAGCAGCTTGAGAGGACTAGTGGTAGATACGCAGTATTTT,CASSLRGLVVDTQYF
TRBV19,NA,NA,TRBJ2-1,TGTGCCAGTAGGGGCCGACGAGGGAATGAGCAGTTCTTC,CASRGRRGNEQFF
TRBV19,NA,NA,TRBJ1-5,TGTGCCAGTAGTCTTCCGACCGGGGGCAATCAGCCCCAGCATTTT,CASSLPTGGNQPQHF
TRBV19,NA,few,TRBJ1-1,TGTGCCAGTAGTAGGGGACACTCAGCGAACACTGAAGCTTTCTTT,CASSRGHSANTEAFF
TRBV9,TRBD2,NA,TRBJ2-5,TGTGCCAGCAGCCCTAGCGGGGGGCCTTCCCAGTACTTC,CASSPSGGPSQYF
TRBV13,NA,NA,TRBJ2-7,TGTGCCAGCAGCTTATCGTTCCAGGGCGCCTACGAGCAGTACTTC,CASSLSFQGAYEQYF
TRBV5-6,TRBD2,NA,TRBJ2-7,TGTGCCAGCAGCCAGACTAGCGGATCGAGCTCCTACGAGCAGTACTTC,CASSQTSGSSSYEQYF